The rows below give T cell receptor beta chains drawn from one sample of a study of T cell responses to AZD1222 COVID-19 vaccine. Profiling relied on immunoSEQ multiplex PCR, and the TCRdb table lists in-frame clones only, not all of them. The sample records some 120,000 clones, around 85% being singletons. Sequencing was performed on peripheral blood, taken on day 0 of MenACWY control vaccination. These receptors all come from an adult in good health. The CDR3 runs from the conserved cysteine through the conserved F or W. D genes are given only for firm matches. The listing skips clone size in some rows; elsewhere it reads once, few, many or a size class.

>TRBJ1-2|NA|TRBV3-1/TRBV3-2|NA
CASSQVRGAADTF
TGTGCCAGCAGCCAAGTACGGGGGGCGGCGGACACCTTC
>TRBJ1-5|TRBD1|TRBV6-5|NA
CASSRDSLGQPQHF
TGTGCCAGCAGTCGGGACAGTTTAGGTCAGCCCCAGCATTTT
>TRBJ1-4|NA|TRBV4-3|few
CASSQDGPQGSGEKLFF
TGCGCCAGCAGCCAAGATGGACCTCAGGGCTCCGGTGAAAAACTGTTTTTT
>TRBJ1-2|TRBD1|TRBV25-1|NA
CASQERTGYGYTF
TGTGCCAGCCAAGAACGGACAGGCTATGGCTACACCTTC
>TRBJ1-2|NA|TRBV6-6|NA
CASSYSGVGENGYTF
TGTGCCAGCAGTTACTCGGGCGTTGGCGAAAATGGCTACACCTTC
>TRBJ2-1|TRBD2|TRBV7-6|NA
CASSLGGTFYNEQFF
TGTGCCAGCAGCTTGGGGGGGACCTTTTACAATGAGCAGTTCTTC
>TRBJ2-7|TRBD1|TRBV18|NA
CASSPPAGQGFEQYF
TGTGCCAGCTCACCACCCGCGGGACAGGGGTTCGAGCAGTACTTC
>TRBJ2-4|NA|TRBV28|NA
CASSLLTGGKNIQYF
TGTGCCAGCAGTTTACTGACAGGAGGAAAAAACATTCAGTACTTC
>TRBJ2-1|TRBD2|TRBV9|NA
CASSVDPAGGSSYNEQFF
TGTGCCAGCAGCGTAGATCCGGCGGGGGGCAGCTCCTACAATGAGCAGTTCTTC
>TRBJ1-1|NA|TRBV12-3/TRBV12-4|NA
CATKRPGPEAFF
TGTGCCACCAAACGCCCAGGCCCTGAAGCTTTCTTT
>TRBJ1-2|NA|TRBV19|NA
CASSILSTTGYTF
TGTGCCAGTAGTATTTTGTCGACGACGGGCTACACCTTC
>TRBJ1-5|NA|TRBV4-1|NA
CASSQPGRGYSNQPQHF
TGCGCCAGCAGCCAACCTGGAAGGGGTTATAGCAATCAGCCCCAGCATTTT
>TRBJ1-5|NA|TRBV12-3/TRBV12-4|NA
CASSKEGDGPQHF
TGTGCCAGCAGTAAGGAGGGGGACGGGCCCCAGCATTTT
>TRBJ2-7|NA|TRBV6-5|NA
CASSYSRTPSNEQYF
TGTGCCAGCAGTTACTCAAGGACCCCTAGCAACGAGCAGTACTTC
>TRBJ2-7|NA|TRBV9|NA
CASSVGQLDEQYF
TGTGCCAGCAGCGTAGGTCAGTTGGACGAGCAGTACTTC